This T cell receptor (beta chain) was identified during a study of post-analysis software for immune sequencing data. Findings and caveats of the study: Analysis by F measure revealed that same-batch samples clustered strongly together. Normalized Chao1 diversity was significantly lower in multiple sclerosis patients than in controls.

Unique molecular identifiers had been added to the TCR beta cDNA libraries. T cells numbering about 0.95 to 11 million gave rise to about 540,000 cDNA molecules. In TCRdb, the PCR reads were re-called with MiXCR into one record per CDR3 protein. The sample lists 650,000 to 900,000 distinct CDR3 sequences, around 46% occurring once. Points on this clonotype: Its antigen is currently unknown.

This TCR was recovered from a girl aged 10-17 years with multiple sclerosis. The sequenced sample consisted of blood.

This CDR3 reads CASSLEGWDEQYF. CDR3 DNA sequence: TGTGCCAGCAGTTTGGAGGGATGGGACGAGCAGTACTTC. The chain joins TRBV27 to TRBJ2-7; D perhaps matches TRBD2 (6 bases). Germline V gives CDR1 MNHEY, CDR2 SMNVEV (reference sequence). Trimming left V 3 bases short and J 5 bases short, with 11 bases between. The CDR3 totals 13 residues.